Listed here is a single T cell receptor beta chain. Those enrolled in Seattle joined during active infection and were followed longitudinally afterward. Per the original methods: Amplification from reference gene primers served as the basis for estimated nucleated cell counts. The table came from immunoSEQ multiplex PCR; TCRdb's copy has only in-frame clones and leaves some out. V and J calls and clone size come straight from that table; D and trimming were deduced from the DNA. Of 430,000 or so clones listed, 70% to 90% were seen once; the top ten hold around 0.92%. The junction had 14 bases not matched to a gene; V was cut back by 4 bases and J by 5 bases. Germline V gene sequence: CDR1 LGHNA, CDR2 YNFKEQ. The CDR3 has 16 amino acids. The sample belongs to a study of blood T cell repertoires in COVID-19. Study information: Sites across the United States, Italy and Spain contributed samples from acute and convalescent COVID-19. The analysed material was cDNA or gDNA that came from T cells, B-cell-depleted T cells, or PBMCs.

Sequencing was performed on peripheral blood. The chain is built from TRBV4-2 and TRBJ2-7; 7 bases line up with TRBD1. The TCR was taken from a man between 18 and 35 years old with COVID-19, enrolled during active disease. The CDR3 DNA reads as TGTGCCAGCAGCCCCTTGGTGAGGGGGCGAAGCCACGAGCAGTACTTC. This codes for CASSPLVRGRSHEQYF.